The clone carrying this T cell receptor beta chain occurred a few times. The antigen is undetermined. This CDR3 region has 15 residues. The V and J ends lost 2 bases and 2 bases, in that order; junction bases with no gene match: 1. Germline V gene lookup returns CDR1 SGDLS and CDR2 YYNGEE. The data stem from a study of beta chain features in type 1 diabetes. TCRB transcripts that were expressed got sequenced, as all of the isolated RNA had been reverse transcribed. Produced via immunoSEQ multiplex PCR; TCRdb's table is partial and in-frame only. The sample shows hundreds of thousands of clones, under 15% of them seen only once. Study results and caveats: Since sequencing was performed on cDNA, cells with high TCR expression could be over-represented. Across all four CD4+ subsets, people with type 1 diabetes showed modestly shorter TCRB CDR3s.

The origin of this receptor is a man aged 18 to 29 with type 1 diabetes. Material for sequencing was naive CD4+ T cells from blood. V usage is TRBV9 and J usage is TRBJ2-3, with 11 bases fitting TRBD2. The CDR3 sequence is CASSVSGGATDTQYF. CDR3 bases: TGTGCCAGCAGCGTTAGCGGGGGGGCCACAGATACGCAGTATTTT.